These 21 T cell receptor beta chains were all obtained from the same sample, sequenced in a study of graft-versus-host responses after intestinal transplantation. This table comes from immunoSEQ multiplex PCR, and its TCRdb copy is limited to in-frame clones, with some not included. The table shows roughly 9,900 clones, with approximately 94% occurring only once. Sequencing used PBMCs, obtained 8 days after intestinal transplant. Receptor source: a human patient who received an intestinal transplant, so some T cells may come from the graft donor.

This clone was counted a single time. The chain recombines TRBV28 with TRBJ1-2; weak D call: TRBD1 (6 bases). The CDR3 consists of 18 residues. V gave up 2 bases and J gave up 0 bases, with 19 bases separating them. Germline V gene data show CDR1 as MDHEN and CDR2 as SYDVKM. The CDR3 reads CASSLPEGGGLANYGYTF. Here the CDR3 DNA reads TGTGCCAGCAGTTTACCCGAGGGGGGGGGCCTAGCTAACTATGGCTACACCTTC.

The V gene is TRBV19, the J gene TRBJ1-3; D gene ambiguous. V gave up 10 bases and J gave up 0 bases, with 16 bases separating them. The V gene's germline CDR1 is LNHDA and CDR2 SQIVND (reference sequence). The CDR3 loop spans 15 amino acids. The CDR3 protein is CATSIGASSGNTIYF. The CDR3 region has the DNA TGTGCCACATCAATAGGCGCTAGCTCTGGAAACACCATATATTTT.

The chain links TRBV5-4 to TRBJ2-7; 12 nucleotides agree with TRBD2. The trim removed 0 bases at V and 10 bases at J, leaving 2 bases unmatched. The CDR3 totals 13 residues. Germline CDR1 SGHNT, CDR2 YYREEE (reference sequence). The chain's CDR3 is CASSLEGLAGQYF. In DNA, the CDR3 is TGTGCCAGCAGCTTGGAGGGACTAGCGGGTCAGTACTTC.

The CDR3 DNA follows: TGTGCCAGCTCACCACCGAGCGGGGGGTTCCAAGAGACCCAGTACTTC. As protein: CASSPPSGGFQETQYF. The genes are TRBV18 and TRBJ2-5; 9 bases line up with TRBD2. Germline lookup yields CDR1 KGHSH and CDR2 LQKENI. The CDR3 consists of 16 residues. V trimming: 0 bases; J trimming: 1 base; junction bases outside the gene matches: 3.

This chain links TRBV15 with TRBJ2-1; D gene ambiguous. This CDR3 contains 12 residues. Germline loops: CDR1 LNHNV, CDR2 YYDKDF (reference sequence). V lost 6 bases and J lost 7, with 10 bases in between. The CDR3 DNA is TGTGCCACCAGGATAACGCAGAATGAGCAGTTCTTC. Amino acid sequence: CATRITQNEQFF.

This sequence joins TRBV27 and TRBJ2-7; D call uncertain. Germline values: CDR1 MNHEY, CDR2 SMNVEV (reference sequence). V dropped 0 bases and J dropped 2 bases, with 5 bases sitting between them. This CDR3 is built from 13 residues. CDR3 nucleotide sequence: TGTGCCAGCAGTTTATCCCGCACCTACGAGCAGTACTTC. Protein: CASSLSRTYEQYF.

The chain couples TRBV19 to TRBJ1-5; TRBD1 is a possible D gene (6 bases). Germline loops: CDR1 LNHDA, CDR2 SQIVND (reference sequence). V was trimmed by 4 bases and J by 3 bases, leaving 13 bases between them. The CDR3 length is 15 residues. The CDR3 protein is CASSTTGQLNQPQHF. The CDR3 DNA sequence: TGTGCCAGTAGTACTACAGGACAGCTCAATCAGCCCCAGCATTTT.

This clone showed up just once. The chain uses TRBV15 and TRBJ2-4, with D possibly TRBD1 on 6 matching bases. The germline V gene has CDR1 LNHNV and CDR2 YYDKDF (reference sequence). This CDR3 contains 14 residues. V lost 3 bases, J lost 6 bases, and 12 bases lay in between. The chain's CDR3 is CATSSSGVANIQYF. The CDR3 coding sequence is TGTGCCACCAGCAGTTCAGGGGTCGCAAACATTCAGTACTTC. Based on the CDR3 plus reference TRBV15 and TRBJ2-4, the full variable domain is DAMVIQNPRYQVTQFGKPVTLSCSQTLNHNVMYWYQQKSSQAPKLLFHYYDKDFNNEADTPDNFQSRRPNTSFCFLDIRSPGLGDTAMYLCATSSSGVANIQYFGAGTRLSVL.

This clone has only one observation. The chain employs TRBV7-9 and TRBJ2-2; the D gene is possibly TRBD1 (6 bases). CDR1 SEHNR and CDR2 FQNEAQ come from the germline V gene (reference sequence). The CDR3 covers 16 residues. V dropped 3 bases and J dropped 2 bases, with 13 bases sitting between them. The CDR3, as DNA: TGTGCCAGCAGCTTTATCAGGGGTCGAAACACCGGGGAGCTGTTTTTT. Amino acid sequence: CASSFIRGRNTGELFF.

This clone came up a few times. V usage is TRBV5-6 and J usage is TRBJ2-1; 9 bases agree with TRBD2. V was pared by 2 bases and J by 9 bases, with 12 bases of the junction left unmatched. The germline CDR1 and CDR2 sequences are SGHDT and YYEEEE. The CDR3 loop spans 16 amino acids. The CDR3 sequence: CASSFTLGGGASEQFF. The CDR3 DNA reads TGTGCCAGCAGCTTTACTTTGGGCGGGGGGGCAAGTGAGCAGTTCTTC. Supplemented by reference TRBV5-6 and TRBJ2-1, the full variable domain reads DAGVTQSPTHLIKTRGQQVTLRCSPKSGHDTVSWYQQALGQGPQFIFQYYEEEERQRGNFPDRFSGHQFPNYSSELNVNALLLGDSALYLCASSFTLGGGASEQFFGPGTRLTVL.

The chain carries TRBV20-1 and TRBJ2-5; perhaps TRBD2 as D (5 bases). Germline loops: CDR1 DFQATT, CDR2 SNEGSKA (reference sequence). The CDR3 totals 11 residues. Trimming took off 5 bases at V and 5 bases at J, with 9 bases between the two ends. DNA of the CDR3: TGCAGTGCTGGGCGAGGGGAGACCCAGTACTTC. Its protein is CSAGRGETQYF.

The chain couples TRBV9 to TRBJ2-1; D tentatively reads TRBD1 or TRBD2 (6 bases each). The germline V gene encodes CDR1 SGDLS and CDR2 YYNGEE. Trimming left V 1 base short and J 7 bases short, with 15 bases between. The CDR3 loop spans 15 amino acids. DNA for the CDR3: TGTGCCAGCAGCGTATCCCGGGGGCTGGGGAATGAGCAGTTCTTC. This gives the protein CASSVSRGLGNEQFF.

The CDR3 nucleotides read TGTGCCAGCAGTGGGACAGGGTACTACGAGCAGTACTTC. Its translation: CASSGTGYYEQYF. This chain joins TRBV6-5 and TRBJ2-7, with 9 bases lining up with TRBD1. The CDR3 sequence is 13 residues long. The trim removed 5 bases at V and 3 bases at J, leaving 2 bases unmatched. Germline V CDR1 and CDR2: MNHEY, SVGAGI.

The chain carries TRBV28 and TRBJ1-1; D gene uncertain. Trimming took off 5 bases at V and 5 bases at J, with 18 bases between the two ends. Germline assignment: CDR1 MDHEN and CDR2 SYDVKM. The CDR3 runs 15 residues. The CDR3 bases are TGTGCCAGCAGTCCCCTGGACCCAAGGAGGACTGAAGCTTTCTTT. The encoded protein is CASSPLDPRRTEAFF.

This sequence joins TRBV19 and TRBJ2-3, with a possible D match to TRBD1 (6 bases). V was pared by 4 bases and J by 4 bases, with 15 bases between. This CDR3 comprises 15 residues. Germline V gives CDR1 LNHDA, CDR2 SQIVND (reference sequence). The CDR3 region is CASSTTGPGADTQYF. The DNA of the CDR3 is TGTGCCAGTAGTACAACAGGGCCCGGGGCAGATACGCAGTATTTT.

The chain couples TRBV28 to TRBJ2-2, with D tentatively TRBD1 (6 bases). The CDR3 sequence is 16 residues long. CDR1 is MDHEN, CDR2 SYDVKM, per germline. V was shortened by 6 bases and J by 4 bases, with 18 bases between the two germline ends. In nucleotides, the CDR3 is TGTGCCAGCAGCCACCTTGGGGGCGCGGGCACCGGGGAGCTGTTTTTT. Translating gives CASSHLGGAGTGELFF.

The chain links TRBV19 to TRBJ1-2; D unclear. Germline loops: CDR1 LNHDA, CDR2 SQIVND (reference sequence). The CDR3 has 13 residues. With 5 bases removed from V and 0 bases from J, the gap between germline ends came to 7 bases. The CDR3, as DNA: TGTGCCAGTAGTGTGACTTCTAACTATGGCTACACCTTC. It is translated as CASSVTSNYGYTF.

The chain recombines TRBV27 with TRBJ2-7, with D maybe TRBD1 (6 bases). Per the germline V gene, CDR1 is MNHEY and CDR2 is SMNVEV (reference sequence). This CDR3 contains 12 residues. Between the trimmed V and J ends, which lost 8 bases and 1 base, there was a span of 9 bases. As DNA, the CDR3 is TGTGCCAGCCAGGGGATTTCCTACGAGCAGTACTTC. Translation gives CASQGISYEQYF.

This chain joins TRBV6-1 and TRBJ2-1; 8 bases agree with TRBD1. Trimming at V came to 3 bases and at J to 8 bases, leaving 12 bases not matched to a gene. Germline assignment: CDR1 MNHNS and CDR2 SASEGT. The CDR3 is made up of 16 amino acids. Here the CDR3 DNA reads TGTGCCAGCAGTGACACAGGGGGACGAAGGGATGATGAGCAGTTCTTC. Translation gives CASSDTGGRRDDEQFF.

The rearrangement links TRBV13 to TRBJ2-7; perhaps TRBD1 as D (6 bases). Per germline, CDR1 PRHDT and CDR2 FYEKMQ (reference sequence). V was clipped by 2 bases and J by 0 bases, with 11 bases between them. The CDR3 totals 15 residues. CDR3 loop: CASSLTGQGSYEQYF. The CDR3 DNA reads as TGTGCCAGCAGCTTAACGGGACAAGGCTCCTACGAGCAGTACTTC.

The chain has TRBV6-5 and TRBJ2-3; TRBD2 aligns across 10 bases. Germline lookup yields CDR1 MNHEY and CDR2 SVGAGI. This CDR3 comprises 15 residues. V gave up 2 bases and J gave up 1 base; unmatched junction bases: 0. This CDR3 reads CASSYGTSGTDTQYF. CDR3 DNA sequence: TGTGCCAGCAGTTACGGGACTAGCGGCACAGATACGCAGTATTTT.